This paragraph covers one TCR beta chain sequence. The data belong to a study of cytomegalovirus exposure and HLA in healthy donors. Assay: immunoSEQ multiplex PCR; the TCRdb copy retains only in-frame clones and omits some. The repertoire holds 130,000 or so clones, with around 85% as singletons. Trimming cost V 1 base and J 5 bases, with 9 bases left between them. The CDR3 has 13 amino acids. The germline V gene encodes CDR1 MNHEY and CDR2 SVGAGI. The receptor was isolated from a woman aged 25 to 45 in good health and CMV-seronegative. Sequencing was carried out using PBMCs. The rearrangement uses TRBV6-5 and TRBJ2-7; D is perhaps TRBD2 (5 bases). CDR3 sequence reads: CASSYYSGNEQYF. The CDR3, as DNA: TGTGCCAGCAGTTACTATTCCGGGAACGAGCAGTACTTC.